The text below deals with one TCR beta chain. Antigen: not known. This CDR3 has 15 residues. Germline V gene sequence: CDR1 SNHLY, CDR2 FYNNEI. V lost 3 bases to trimming and J lost 6 bases; unmatched junction nucleotides: 7. This sample was taken from a study of cytomegalovirus exposure and HLA in healthy donors. Study results and caveats: When a later analysis was performed, an Asian-associated ancestry cluster reportedly had fewer N-insertions than the roughly 690-donor mean. The authors listed some 160 TCR beta chains as cytomegalovirus-associated. TCR beta sequences reportedly predicted most subjects' HLA-A and HLA-B alleles accurately. Sequencing probably produced one cluster of sequence variants that were highly shared.

A multiplex PCR was run with 60 Vbeta primers and 13 Jbeta primers. Clones were sequenced by immunoSEQ multiplex PCR, and TCRdb holds only the in-frame ones, with some missing. The sample has 170,000 or so clones, roughly 79% seen once. Sequences were obtained from PBMCs. The chain employs TRBV2 and TRBJ1-1; TRBD1 matches 10 bases. The source is a woman between 45 and 60 years old in good health and CMV-seropositive. CDR3 in amino acids: CASSDRRGQGPEAFF. As DNA, the CDR3 is TGTGCCAGCAGTGACAGGAGGGGACAGGGGCCTGAAGCTTTCTTT.